What follows describes a single T cell receptor beta chain. The antigen is undetermined. This sample is drawn from a study of T cell responses to AZD1222 COVID-19 vaccine. Study outcomes and limitations: Only a handful of AZD1222 recipients, six or seven in all, had baseline seropositivity. A mostly white British donor set with more females was recruited, and clonal diversity was possibly underestimated.

This CDR3 has 13 amino acids. V was cut by 3 bases and J by 3 bases, with 12 bases left in between. CDR1 and CDR2 (germline): SQVTM, ANQGSEA. Assay used: immunoSEQ multiplex PCR; TCRdb lists only in-frame clones, some missing. Of 120,000 or so clones in the sample, around 92% were seen once. The chain is built from TRBV29-1 and TRBJ2-7; TRBD2 might be the D (7 bases). The input for sequencing was peripheral blood, taken on day 0 of AZD1222 vaccination. The receptor was derived from an adult in good health. The CDR3 DNA is TGCAGCGTTGACGGGGGGCACCTCTACGAGCAGTACTTC. Its protein product is CSVDGGHLYEQYF.